The clone carrying this T cell receptor (beta chain) was seen repeatedly, ten times or more. This sample was included in a study of T cell repertoires in cytomegalovirus infection. Via MiXCR, TCRdb re-called the reads, giving one row per CDR3 protein. The sample shows a few hundred thousand distinct CDR3 sequences, about 13% of them seen only once. CDR1 is SGHTA, CDR2 FQGNSA, per germline. Trimming cost V 2 bases and J 6 bases; bases outside gene matches: 8. This CDR3 comprises 16 residues. This sequence was found in a human donor in good health (CMV status not recorded). Some clones in this sample may be carry-over from other donors' samples. The chain uses TRBV7-2 and TRBJ2-3; 10 bases match TRBD2. The sequenced sample consisted of PBMCs. CDR3: CASSLQAGGPWDTQYF. CDR3 DNA sequence: TGTGCCAGCAGCTTACAAGCGGGAGGGCCATGGGATACGCAGTATTTT.